A selection of T cell receptor beta chains follows, all from one sample in a study of blood T cell repertoires in COVID-19. Using immunoSEQ multiplex PCR, the repertoire was profiled, and TCRdb retains in-frame clones only, with some absent. The repertoire consists of some 210,000 clones, with almost 85% occurring once and the leading ten covering less than 8%. The sequenced sample was peripheral blood. All receptors derive from a woman between 45 and 65 years old with active or convalescent COVID-19. Each CDR3 is given with its conserved first and last residue. Clone size appears in some rows only: once, few, many, or a class for an expanded clone.

. TRBJ1-2 TRBV28 CASSSPLRGRSTNYGYTF
many TRBJ2-5 TRBV6-2/TRBV6-3 CASSLRQGGETQYF
. TRBJ2-1 TRBV5-6 CASTLFDEQFF
. TRBJ1-2 TRBV28 CASSSPRDRGNYGYTF
once TRBJ1-5 TRBV27 CASSLFGPGGTQHF
. TRBJ2-5 TRBV19 CASSGSPQETQYF
. TRBJ2-7 TRBV10-3 CAISPSGLAGPLEQYF
once TRBJ1-1 TRBV11-3 CASSQGGFEAFF
. TRBJ1-5 TRBV5-5 CASSQDQGAGQPQHF
. TRBJ2-4 TRBV28 CASSYRQVRLDIQYF
once TRBJ2-6 TRBV10-2 CASLGQGATNVLTF
once TRBJ1-5 TRBV10-3 CAISESGDSNQPQHF
. TRBJ1-4 TRBV6-5 CASSYGALNEKLFF
. TRBJ1-2 TRBV5-1 CASSLNPTGTDGYTF
. TRBJ1-2 TRBV6-5 CASRRDRGGYTF
once TRBJ1-4 TRBV15 CATSRDIGREGEKLFF
. TRBJ1-5 TRBV6-1 CASSEGQVSNQPQHF
. TRBJ1-1 TRBV18 CASSPSQGTEAFF
. TRBJ1-5 TRBV19 CASKDTNQPQHF
. TRBJ2-7 TRBV12-5 CASGLVLDRARYEQYF
once TRBJ2-5 TRBV18 CASSPQIGTSGGSQETQYF
once TRBJ1-5 TRBV28 CASSLEGKPQHF
. TRBJ2-2 TRBV6-5 CASSYLLAGTTGELFF
. TRBJ1-1 TRBV28 CASSLYTVAGVVTEAFF
. TRBJ1-6 TRBV6-5 CASRPGTLYNSPLHF
. TRBJ1-2 TRBV7-6 CASSSEGGRQRGGYTF
once TRBJ1-2 TRBV29-1 CSLRTGGEVGYTF
once TRBJ2-1 TRBV7-6 CASSPGLGITSYNEQFF
. TRBJ2-1 TRBV4-2 CASSQGWSGSYNEQFF
. TRBJ1-1 TRBV24-1 CATSDDRGGAFF
few TRBJ1-1 TRBV4-1 CASSLHRDGTGVDRAEAFF
. TRBJ1-3 TRBV24-1 CATSDSQGNGNTIYF
. TRBJ1-2 TRBV27 CASSPQGANYGYTF
. TRBJ2-7 TRBV5-1 CASRKTGEQYF
. TRBJ1-1 TRBV10-3 CAISEVQGQAFF
. TRBJ1-2 TRBV7-3 CASSAVDGGGYTF
. TRBJ2-2 TRBV19 CASNTPIGTGNTGELFF
. TRBJ2-1 TRBV5-1 CASRNSGGSYNEQFF
once TRBJ2-2 TRBV4-1 CASSHRTSGVITGELFF
. TRBJ2-4 TRBV28 CASSTSGTGRDIQYF
. TRBJ2-3 TRBV3-1/TRBV3-2 CASRPGQGGTDTQYF
. TRBJ2-7 TRBV24-1 CATSEYTGSEQYF
. TRBJ1-2 TRBV6-1 CASSESAGSPNYGYTF
. TRBJ1-1 TRBV27 CASSSRQEAFF
. TRBJ1-3 TRBV5-1 CASSLSTGSRGNTIYF
. TRBJ2-5 TRBV7-9 CASSPPRGRGGQAAETQYF
. TRBJ2-5 TRBV13 CASSSQTSGGEETQYF
. TRBJ2-7 TRBV2 CASSGWSGRGGEQYF
. TRBJ1-4 TRBV7-9 CASSLRVGDEKLFF
. TRBJ2-1 TRBV4-1 CASSQETGPYNEQFF
. TRBJ2-5 TRBV7-9 CASSSGQGETQYF
. TRBJ2-5 TRBV5-1 CASSVLTPYQETQYF
. TRBJ2-3 TRBV18 CASSPSGRAADTQYF
once TRBJ1-3 TRBV5-1 CASSLGPGGTGNTIYF